There are many counts of the clone carrying this T cell receptor (beta chain). The CDR3 is made up of 15 amino acids. CDR1 DFQATT and CDR2 SNEGSKA come from the germline V gene (reference sequence). V lost 1 base to trimming and J lost 1 base, with 13 bases between them. TCRdb called the RACE reads again in MiXCR, with one record for every CDR3 protein. This sample has more than 55,000 distinct CDR3 sequences; roughly 10% occur once, and the top ten carry around 9.6%. Time point here: pre-sensitization, week 0. The treatment: therapeutic diphenylcyclopropenone sensitization with weekly scalp DPC. These data originate in a study of human T cells and chemical hapten exposure.

This sequence was found in a man aged 40-50 years with alopecia areata. Some clones in this sample may be carry-over from other donors' samples. This material consisted of whole blood, taken in connection with sensitization to the hapten diphenylcyclopropenone (DPC). The genes are TRBV20-1 and TRBJ2-5; D might be TRBD2 (6 bases). The CDR3 protein is CSARVGGSAQETQYF. CDR3 in DNA: TGCAGTGCTAGAGTGGGAGGTAGCGCCCAAGAGACCCAGTACTTC.